These 14 T cell receptor beta chains share one sample of origin, sequenced in a study of blood T cell repertoires in COVID-19. Here immunoSEQ multiplex PCR was the method, and the copy in TCRdb shows in-frame clones only, minus some. This table has over 25,000 clones, 84% appearing once. Sequencing was carried out using peripheral blood. The origin of the receptors is a woman of 80 years or more with acute or convalescent COVID-19.

This rearrangement joins TRBV24-1 to TRBJ2-2; 10 nucleotides align to TRBD2. The germline V gene encodes CDR1 KGHDR and CDR2 SFDVKD. There are 16 residues in the CDR3. V trimming: 4 bases; J trimming: 5 bases; junction bases outside the gene matches: 6. The DNA for the CDR3 is TGTGCCACCAGTGAAACACTTAGCGGGAGGACCGGGGAGCTGTTTTTT. Amino acid sequence: CATSETLSGRTGELFF.

The chain is built from TRBV5-1 and TRBJ1-1; 9 nucleotides agree with TRBD1. Germline values: CDR1 SGHRS, CDR2 YFSETQ. The J segment lost 4 bases and the V segment lost 1 base, leaving 5 bases of the junction unmatched. The CDR3 is 15 amino acids. DNA of the CDR3: TGCGCCAGCAGCTTGAGTCCGGGACAGGGCACTGAAGCTTTCTTT. This gives the protein CASSLSPGQGTEAFF.

The J gene is TRBJ2-2, the V gene TRBV30; D is uncertain. The CDR3 is made up of 12 amino acids. With 5 bases removed from V and 4 bases from J, the gap between germline ends came to 8 bases. Per germline, CDR1 GTSNPN and CDR2 SVGIG (reference sequence). For the CDR3, the DNA is TGTGCCTGGGCCCCTCCCACCGGGGAGCTGTTTTTT. Its translation: CAWAPPTGELFF.

V usage is TRBV3-1 (or the pseudogene TRBV3-2) and J usage is TRBJ2-7; D call uncertain. This CDR3 has 11 amino acids. Trimming removed 0 bases from V and 13 bases from J, with 10 bases in between. Looked up from germline, CDR1 is LGHDT and CDR2 is YNNKEL (reference sequence). The chain's CDR3 is CASSQDRGVYF. The CDR3 DNA reads as TGTGCCAGCAGCCAAGACAGAGGCGTATACTTC.

The chain uses TRBV29-1 and TRBJ2-3; 12 bases match TRBD2. Per the germline V gene, CDR1 is SQVTM and CDR2 is ANQGSEA. The CDR3 covers 14 residues. The ends lost 5 bases at V and 7 bases at J; junction bases unmatched: 7. CDR3 bases: TGCAGCGTTACCCTAGCGGGGGGGCCAAATACGCAGTATTTT. This sequence encodes CSVTLAGGPNTQYF.

This chain uses TRBV6-5 with TRBJ2-7; D is possibly TRBD1 (6 bases). This CDR3 contains 14 residues. Germline-derived CDR1 and CDR2 are MNHEY and SVGAGI. The V and J ends lost 7 bases and 7 bases respectively, with 20 bases between them. The CDR3 reads CASKPPGAGDEQYF. The CDR3 DNA reads TGTGCCAGCAAACCTCCAGGGGCAGGGGATGAGCAGTACTTC.

V and J are TRBV9 and TRBJ1-6; possible D gene TRBD1, 5 bases. Trimming shortened V by 4 bases and J by 9 bases, and 17 bases separated the two germline ends. Germline V gene data show CDR1 as SGDLS and CDR2 as YYNGEE. The CDR3 has 15 amino acids. The CDR3 DNA sequence: TGTGCCAGCAGCTTAAGGGCCAGGGAAGGTTCACCCCTCCACTTT. This encodes CASSLRAREGSPLHF.

J is TRBJ1-2 and V is TRBV4-1, with D perhaps TRBD1 (5 bases). The CDR3 spans 14 residues. V was cut by 4 bases and J by 5 bases, with 14 bases left in between. Germline V gene lookup returns CDR1 MGHRA and CDR2 YSYEKL. The CDR3 coding sequence is TGCGCCAGCAGCCCTGGAAGGGAGGGGTATGGCTACACCTTC. It codes for CASSPGREGYGYTF.

The V and J genes are TRBV29-1 and TRBJ2-1; D unclear. The germline V and J ends were trimmed by 0 bases and 11 bases, with 14 bases remaining between them. In germline, CDR1 is SQVTM, CDR2 ANQGSEA. This CDR3 contains 13 residues. The CDR3 region has the DNA TGCAGCGTTGAAGATCAAGTGACTGAGAAGCAGTTCTTC. This translates into CSVEDQVTEKQFF.

V usage is TRBV6-4 and J usage is TRBJ1-1; 7 nucleotides line up with TRBD1. The CDR3 is 14 residues long. Germline V lookup: CDR1 MRHNA, CDR2 SNTAGT. The ends lost 7 bases at V and 5 bases at J; junction bases unmatched: 10. The CDR3 region is CASKKEGALTEAFF. The CDR3 DNA is TGTGCCAGCAAGAAGGAGGGGGCGCTGACTGAAGCTTTCTTT.

The chain joins TRBV10-3 to TRBJ1-5; a weak D match, TRBD1 (6 bases). V gave up 0 bases and J gave up 2 bases, with 8 bases separating them. The CDR3 contains 15 residues. The germline gives CDR1 ENHRY, CDR2 SYGVKD. The CDR3 DNA reads as TGTGCCATCAGTGAGTCGGGGGGGCGCAATCAGCCCCAGCATTTT. Translated: CAISESGGRNQPQHF.

The chain couples TRBV10-3 to TRBJ1-1, with D maybe TRBD1 (6 bases). CDR3 length: 12 amino acids. CDR1 and CDR2 (germline): ENHRY, SYGVKD. V was pared by 5 bases and J by 5 bases, with 9 bases between. DNA for the CDR3: TGTGCCATCAGTACAGGGAAAACTGAAGCTTTCTTT. Residues: CAISTGKTEAFF.

This clone was counted a single time. V gene TRBV5-6 combines with J gene TRBJ1-6, with 10 bases lining up with TRBD1. The CDR3 is made up of 16 amino acids. V lost 3 bases, J lost 7 bases, and 7 bases stayed unmatched. Germline V gene data show CDR1 as SGHDT and CDR2 as YYEEEE. The CDR3 nucleotides are TGTGCCAGCAGCTCGTCAACGGACAGGGGGAATTCACCCCTCCACTTT. Its translation is CASSSSTDRGNSPLHF.

The rearrangement joins TRBV3-1 (or the pseudogene TRBV3-2) to TRBJ1-1; TRBD1 agrees at 8 bases. Germline lookup yields CDR1 LGHDT and CDR2 YNNKEL (reference sequence). The CDR3 is 13 residues long. V gave up 3 bases and J gave up 5 bases; unmatched junction bases: 2. CDR3 bases: TGTGCCAGCAGCCAGGACAGGGCAACTGAAGCTTTCTTT. It yields the protein CASSQDRATEAFF.